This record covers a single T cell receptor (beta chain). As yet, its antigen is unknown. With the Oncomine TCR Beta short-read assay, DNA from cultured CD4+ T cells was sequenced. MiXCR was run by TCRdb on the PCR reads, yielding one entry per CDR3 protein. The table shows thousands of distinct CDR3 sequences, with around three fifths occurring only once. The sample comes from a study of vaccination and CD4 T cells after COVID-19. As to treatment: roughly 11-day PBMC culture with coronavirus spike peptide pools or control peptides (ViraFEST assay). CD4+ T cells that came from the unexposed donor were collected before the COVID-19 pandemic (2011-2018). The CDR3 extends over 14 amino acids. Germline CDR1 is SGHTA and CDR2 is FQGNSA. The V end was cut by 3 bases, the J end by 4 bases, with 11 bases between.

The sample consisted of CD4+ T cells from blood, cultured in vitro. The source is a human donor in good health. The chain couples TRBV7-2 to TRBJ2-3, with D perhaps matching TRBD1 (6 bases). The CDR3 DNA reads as TGTGCCAGCAGCTTTATGGGGGCACCAGATACGCAGTATTTT. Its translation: CASSFMGAPDTQYF.